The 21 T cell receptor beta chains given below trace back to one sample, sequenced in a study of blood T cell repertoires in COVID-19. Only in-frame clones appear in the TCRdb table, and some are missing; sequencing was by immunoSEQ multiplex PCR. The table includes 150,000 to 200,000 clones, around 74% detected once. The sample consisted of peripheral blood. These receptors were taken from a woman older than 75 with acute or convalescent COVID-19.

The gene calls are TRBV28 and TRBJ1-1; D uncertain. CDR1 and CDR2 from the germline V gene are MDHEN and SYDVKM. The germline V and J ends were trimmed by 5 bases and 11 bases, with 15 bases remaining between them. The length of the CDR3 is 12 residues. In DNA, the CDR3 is TGTGCCAGCAGTCCCGCAGGTTGGTCGGCTTTCTTT. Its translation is CASSPAGWSAFF.

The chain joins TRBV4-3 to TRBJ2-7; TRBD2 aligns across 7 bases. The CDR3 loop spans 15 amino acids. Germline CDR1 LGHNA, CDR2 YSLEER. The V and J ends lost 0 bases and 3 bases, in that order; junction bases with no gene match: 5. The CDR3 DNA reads TGCGCCAGCAGCCAAGAATTCCAGCGGGGCTACGAGCAGTACTTC. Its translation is CASSQEFQRGYEQYF.

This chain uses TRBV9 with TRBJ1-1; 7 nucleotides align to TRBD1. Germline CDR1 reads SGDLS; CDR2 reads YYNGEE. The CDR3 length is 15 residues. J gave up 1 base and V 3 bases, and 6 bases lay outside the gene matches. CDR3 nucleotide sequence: TGTGCCAGCAGCGGATCCGACAGGGCGAACACTGAAGCTTTCTTT. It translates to CASSGSDRANTEAFF.

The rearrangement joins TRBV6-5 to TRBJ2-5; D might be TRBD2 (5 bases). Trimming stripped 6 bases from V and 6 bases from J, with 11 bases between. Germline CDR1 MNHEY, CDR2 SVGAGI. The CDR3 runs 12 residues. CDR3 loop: CASSGVGQTQYF. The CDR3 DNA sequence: TGTGCCAGCAGCGGGGTAGGGCAGACCCAGTACTTC.

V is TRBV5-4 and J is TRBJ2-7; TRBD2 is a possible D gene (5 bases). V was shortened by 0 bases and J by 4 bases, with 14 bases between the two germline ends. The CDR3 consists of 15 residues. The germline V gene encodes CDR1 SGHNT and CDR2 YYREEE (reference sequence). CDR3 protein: CASSLANGISYEQYF. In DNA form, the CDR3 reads TGTGCCAGCAGCTTGGCCAACGGGATCTCATACGAGCAGTACTTC.

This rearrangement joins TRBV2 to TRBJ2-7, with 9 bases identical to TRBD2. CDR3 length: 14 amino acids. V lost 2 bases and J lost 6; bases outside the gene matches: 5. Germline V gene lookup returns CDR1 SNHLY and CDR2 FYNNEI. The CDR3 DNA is TGTGCCAGCAGTGAAATAGCGGGAGTAATCGAGCAGTACTTC. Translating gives CASSEIAGVIEQYF.

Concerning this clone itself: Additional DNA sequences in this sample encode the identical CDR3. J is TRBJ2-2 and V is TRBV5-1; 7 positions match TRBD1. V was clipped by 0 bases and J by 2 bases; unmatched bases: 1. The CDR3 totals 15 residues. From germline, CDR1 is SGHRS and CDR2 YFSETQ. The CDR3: CASSLGTGNTGELFF. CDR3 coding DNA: TGCGCCAGCAGCTTGGGGACAGGAAACACCGGGGAGCTGTTTTTT.

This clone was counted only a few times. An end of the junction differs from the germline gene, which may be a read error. CDR3 sequence reads: CAAAGTGGKQPQHF. The CDR3 nucleotides are TGTGCCGCTGCCGGGACAGGGGGCAAGCAGCCCCAGCATTTT. The chain recombines TRBV19 with TRBJ1-5; 12 bases are shared with TRBD1. Germline V lookup: CDR1 LNHDA, CDR2 SQIVND (reference sequence). There are 14 residues in the CDR3.

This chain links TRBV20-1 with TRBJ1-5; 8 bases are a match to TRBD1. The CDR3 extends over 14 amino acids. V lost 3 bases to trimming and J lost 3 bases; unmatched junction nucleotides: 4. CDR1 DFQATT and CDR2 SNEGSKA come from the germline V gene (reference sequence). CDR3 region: CSASKGQANQPQHF. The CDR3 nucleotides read TGCAGTGCTAGTAAGGGACAGGCCAATCAGCCCCAGCATTTT.

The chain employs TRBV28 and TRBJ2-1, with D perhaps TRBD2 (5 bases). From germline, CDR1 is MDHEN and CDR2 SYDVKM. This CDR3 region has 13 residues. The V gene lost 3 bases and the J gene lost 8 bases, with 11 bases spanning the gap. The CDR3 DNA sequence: TGTGCCAGCAGTTTGCTAGCTGCAGATGAGCAGTTCTTC. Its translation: CASSLLAADEQFF.

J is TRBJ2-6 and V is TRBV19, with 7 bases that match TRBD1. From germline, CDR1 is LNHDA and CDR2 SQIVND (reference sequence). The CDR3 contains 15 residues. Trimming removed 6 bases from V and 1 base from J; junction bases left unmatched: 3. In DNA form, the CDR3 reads TGTGCCAGTAGCTCACAGGGGTCTGGGGCCAACGTCCTGACTTTC. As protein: CASSSQGSGANVLTF.

The CDR3 is CSASLGTVNQPQHF. The CDR3 DNA reads as TGCAGTGCTAGTTTGGGGACAGTTAATCAGCCCCAGCATTTT. The rearrangement links TRBV20-1 to TRBJ1-5; TRBD1 matches at 7 bases. Germline V gene sequence: CDR1 DFQATT, CDR2 SNEGSKA (reference sequence). The CDR3 is made up of 14 amino acids. Unmatched junction bases numbered 6, after V lost 3 bases and J lost 4 bases.

CDR3 coding DNA: TGTGCCAGCAGGATCGGACAGGCGTGGTCGGGGGAGCTGTTTTTT. It specifies CASRIGQAWSGELFF. The rearrangement joins TRBV28 to TRBJ2-2; 7 bases match TRBD1. CDR3 length equals 15 residues. Germline-derived CDR1 and CDR2 are MDHEN and SYDVKM. V was clipped by 6 bases and J by 8 bases; unmatched bases: 12.

Here the CDR3 reads CASSLAGQGATPGELFF. CDR3 nucleotide sequence: TGCGCCAGCAGCTTGGCCGGACAGGGGGCAACACCCGGGGAGCTGTTTTTT. J is TRBJ2-2 and V is TRBV5-1; 11 nucleotides agree with TRBD1. The CDR3 is 17 amino acids. CDR1 and CDR2 from the germline V gene are SGHRS and YFSETQ. V was clipped by 0 bases and J by 6 bases; unmatched bases: 7.

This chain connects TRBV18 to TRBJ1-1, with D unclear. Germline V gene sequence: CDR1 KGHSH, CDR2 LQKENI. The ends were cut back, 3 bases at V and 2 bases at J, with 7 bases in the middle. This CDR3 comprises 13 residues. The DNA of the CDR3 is TGTGCCAGCTCACCGGGAGGAAACACTGAAGCTTTCTTT. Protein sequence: CASSPGGNTEAFF.

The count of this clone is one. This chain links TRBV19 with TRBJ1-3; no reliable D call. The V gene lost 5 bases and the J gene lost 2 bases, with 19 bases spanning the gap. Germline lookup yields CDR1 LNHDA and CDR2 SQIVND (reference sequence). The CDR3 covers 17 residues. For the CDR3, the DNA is TGTGCCAGTAGTCTCCGGACTCAGACGGCACCTGGAAACACCATATATTTT. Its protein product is CASSLRTQTAPGNTIYF.

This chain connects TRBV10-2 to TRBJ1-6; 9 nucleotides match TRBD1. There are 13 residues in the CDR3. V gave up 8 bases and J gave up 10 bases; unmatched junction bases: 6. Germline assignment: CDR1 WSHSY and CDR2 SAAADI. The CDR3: CASWTGAESPLHF. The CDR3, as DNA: TGCGCCAGCTGGACAGGGGCAGAGTCACCCCTCCACTTT.

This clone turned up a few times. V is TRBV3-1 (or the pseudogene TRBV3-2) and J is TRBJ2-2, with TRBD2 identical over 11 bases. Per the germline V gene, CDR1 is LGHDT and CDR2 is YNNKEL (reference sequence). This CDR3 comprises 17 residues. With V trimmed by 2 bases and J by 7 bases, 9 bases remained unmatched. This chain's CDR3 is CASSQQGLAEGYGELFF. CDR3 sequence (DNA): TGTGCCAGCAGCCAACAGGGACTAGCGGAGGGGTACGGGGAGCTGTTTTTT.

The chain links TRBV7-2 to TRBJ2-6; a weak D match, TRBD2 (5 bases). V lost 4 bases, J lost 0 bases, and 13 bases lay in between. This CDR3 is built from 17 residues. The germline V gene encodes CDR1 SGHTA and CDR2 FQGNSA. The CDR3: CASSSGLVLSGANVLTF. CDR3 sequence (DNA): TGTGCCAGCAGCTCTGGACTGGTCCTCTCTGGGGCCAACGTCCTGACTTTC.

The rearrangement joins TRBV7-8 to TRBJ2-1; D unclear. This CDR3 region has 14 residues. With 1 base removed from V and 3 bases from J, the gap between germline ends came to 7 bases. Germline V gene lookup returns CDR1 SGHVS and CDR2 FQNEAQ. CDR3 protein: CASSLGASYNEQFF. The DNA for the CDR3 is TGTGCCAGCAGCTTAGGGGCGAGCTACAATGAGCAGTTCTTC.

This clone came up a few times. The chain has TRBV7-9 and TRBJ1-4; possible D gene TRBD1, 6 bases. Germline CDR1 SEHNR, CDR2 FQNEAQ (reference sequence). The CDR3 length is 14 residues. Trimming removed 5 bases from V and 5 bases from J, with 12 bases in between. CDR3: CASSADSINEKLFF. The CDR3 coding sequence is TGTGCCAGCAGCGCGGACAGTATAAATGAAAAACTGTTTTTT.